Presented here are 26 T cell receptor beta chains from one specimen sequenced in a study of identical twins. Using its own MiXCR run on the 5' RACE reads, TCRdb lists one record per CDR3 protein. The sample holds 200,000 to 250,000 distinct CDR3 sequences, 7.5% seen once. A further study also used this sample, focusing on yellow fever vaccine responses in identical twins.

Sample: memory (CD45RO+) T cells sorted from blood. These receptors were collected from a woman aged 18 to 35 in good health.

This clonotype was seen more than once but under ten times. Here the CDR3 DNA reads TGCAGTGCAACCGGGACAGGGGACCCAGATACGCAGTATTTT. Translated, it gives CSATGTGDPDTQYF. V and J are TRBV20-1 and TRBJ2-3; 10 nucleotides align to TRBD1. This CDR3 contains 14 residues. Germline V gives CDR1 DFQATT, CDR2 SNEGSKA (reference sequence). V lost 6 bases, J lost 4 bases, and 7 bases stayed unmatched.

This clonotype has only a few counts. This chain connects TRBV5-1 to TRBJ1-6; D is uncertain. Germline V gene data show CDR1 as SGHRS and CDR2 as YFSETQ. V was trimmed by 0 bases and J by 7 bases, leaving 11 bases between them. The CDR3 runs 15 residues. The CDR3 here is CASSLAGQSNSPLHF. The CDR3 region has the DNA TGCGCCAGCAGCTTGGCCGGTCAGTCGAATTCACCCCTCCACTTT.

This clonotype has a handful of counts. The CDR3 loop reads CASSPGGPSGANVLTF. Here the CDR3 DNA reads TGTGCCAGCAGCCCGGGCGGGCCCTCTGGGGCCAACGTCCTGACTTTC. The rearrangement links TRBV28 to TRBJ2-6, with a weak D call TRBD2 (5 bases). Germline V gives CDR1 MDHEN, CDR2 SYDVKM. This CDR3 contains 16 residues. V gave up 6 bases and J gave up 0 bases, with 12 bases separating them.

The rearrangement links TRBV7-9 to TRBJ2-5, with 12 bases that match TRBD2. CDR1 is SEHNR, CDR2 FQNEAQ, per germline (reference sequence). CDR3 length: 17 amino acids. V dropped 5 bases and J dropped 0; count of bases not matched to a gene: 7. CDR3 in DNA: TGTGCCAGCAGCGCAAAACTAGCGGGGGGCGACCAAGAGACCCAGTACTTC. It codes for CASSAKLAGGDQETQYF.

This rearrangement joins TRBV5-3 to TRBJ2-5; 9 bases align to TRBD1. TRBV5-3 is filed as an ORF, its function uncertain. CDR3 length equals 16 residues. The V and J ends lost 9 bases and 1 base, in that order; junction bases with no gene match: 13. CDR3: CAISTGTGRSQETQYF. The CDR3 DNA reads TGTGCCATCAGCACCGGGACAGGGAGAAGCCAAGAGACCCAGTACTTC.

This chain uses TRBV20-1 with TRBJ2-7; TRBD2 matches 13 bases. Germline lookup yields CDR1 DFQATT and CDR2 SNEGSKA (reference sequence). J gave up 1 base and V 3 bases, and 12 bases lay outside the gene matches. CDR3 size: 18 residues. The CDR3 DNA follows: TGCAGTGCTAGTAATCCGAAGGGACTAGCGGGATGGTCCTACGAGCAGTACTTC. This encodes CSASNPKGLAGWSYEQYF.

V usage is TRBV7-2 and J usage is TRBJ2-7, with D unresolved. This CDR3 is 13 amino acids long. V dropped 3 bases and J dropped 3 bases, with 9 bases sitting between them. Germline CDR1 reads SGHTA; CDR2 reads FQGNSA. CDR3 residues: CASSFEQRYEQYF. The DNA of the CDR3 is TGTGCCAGCAGCTTCGAACAACGCTACGAGCAGTACTTC.

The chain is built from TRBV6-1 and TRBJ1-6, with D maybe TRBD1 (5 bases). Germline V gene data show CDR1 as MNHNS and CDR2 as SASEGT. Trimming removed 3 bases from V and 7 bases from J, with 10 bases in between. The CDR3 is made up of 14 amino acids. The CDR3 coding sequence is TGTGCCAGCAGTGACCAGGGCCAAAATTCACCCCTCCACTTT. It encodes CASSDQGQNSPLHF.

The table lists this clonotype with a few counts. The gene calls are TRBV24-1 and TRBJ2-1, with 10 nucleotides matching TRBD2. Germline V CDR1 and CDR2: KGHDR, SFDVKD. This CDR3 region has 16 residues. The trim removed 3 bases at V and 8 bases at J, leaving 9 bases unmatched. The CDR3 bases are TGTGCCACCAGTGATCCCCCGAGCGGGGGGGCCCATGAGCAGTTCTTC. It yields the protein CATSDPPSGGAHEQFF.

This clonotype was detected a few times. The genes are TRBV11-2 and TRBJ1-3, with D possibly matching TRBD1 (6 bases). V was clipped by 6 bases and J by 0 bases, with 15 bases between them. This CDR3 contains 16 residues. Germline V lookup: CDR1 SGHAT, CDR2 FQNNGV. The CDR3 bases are TGTGCCAGCAGTAAGACAGGAGGGCGCTCTGGAAACACCATATATTTT. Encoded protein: CASSKTGGRSGNTIYF.

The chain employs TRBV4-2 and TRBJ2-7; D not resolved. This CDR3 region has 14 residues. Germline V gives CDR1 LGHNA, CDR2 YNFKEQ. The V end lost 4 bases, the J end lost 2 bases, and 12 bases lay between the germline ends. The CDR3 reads CASSPGEPTYEQYF. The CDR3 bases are TGTGCCAGCAGCCCCGGAGAGCCAACCTACGAGCAGTACTTC.

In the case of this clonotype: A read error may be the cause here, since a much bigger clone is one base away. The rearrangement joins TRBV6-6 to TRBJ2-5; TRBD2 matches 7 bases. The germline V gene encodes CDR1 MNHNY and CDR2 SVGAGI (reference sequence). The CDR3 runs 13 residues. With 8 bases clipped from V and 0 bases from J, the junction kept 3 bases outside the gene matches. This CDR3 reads CASGGVDQETQYF. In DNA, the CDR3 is TGTGCCAGCGGGGGGGTAGACCAAGAGACCCAGTACTTC.

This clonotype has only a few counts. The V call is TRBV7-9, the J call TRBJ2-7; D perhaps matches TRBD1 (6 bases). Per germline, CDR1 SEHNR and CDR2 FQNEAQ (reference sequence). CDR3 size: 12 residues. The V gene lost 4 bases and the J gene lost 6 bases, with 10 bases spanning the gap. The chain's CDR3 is CASSYRVGEQYF. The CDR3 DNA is TGTGCCAGCAGCTACAGGGTTGGCGAGCAGTACTTC.

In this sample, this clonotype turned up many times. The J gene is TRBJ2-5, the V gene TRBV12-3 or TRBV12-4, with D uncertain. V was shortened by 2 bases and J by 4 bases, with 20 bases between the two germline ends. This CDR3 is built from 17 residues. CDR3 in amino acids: CASSLSVQEGYGETQYF. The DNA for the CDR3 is TGTGCCAGCAGTTTATCTGTTCAGGAAGGGTACGGAGAGACCCAGTACTTC.

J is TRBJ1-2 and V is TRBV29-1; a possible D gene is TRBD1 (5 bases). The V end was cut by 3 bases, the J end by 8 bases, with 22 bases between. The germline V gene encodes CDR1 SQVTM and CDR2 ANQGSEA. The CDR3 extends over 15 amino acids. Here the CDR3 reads CSVDLGGIGSRGYTF. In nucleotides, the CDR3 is TGCAGCGTTGACCTCGGGGGGATCGGTTCGCGGGGCTACACCTTC.

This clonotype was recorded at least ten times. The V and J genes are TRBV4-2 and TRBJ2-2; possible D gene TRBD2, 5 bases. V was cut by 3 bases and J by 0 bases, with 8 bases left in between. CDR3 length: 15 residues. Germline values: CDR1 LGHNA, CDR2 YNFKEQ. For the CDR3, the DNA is TGTGCCAGCAGCCACCCGGGATCGAACACCGGGGAGCTGTTTTTT. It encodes CASSHPGSNTGELFF.

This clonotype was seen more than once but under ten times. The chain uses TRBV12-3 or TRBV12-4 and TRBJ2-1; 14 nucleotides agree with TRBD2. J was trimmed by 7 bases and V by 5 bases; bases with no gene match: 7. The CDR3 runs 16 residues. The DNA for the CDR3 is TGTGCCAGCAGTCCCCAGACTAGCGGGGGGGCAAATGAGCAGTTCTTC. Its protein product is CASSPQTSGGANEQFF.

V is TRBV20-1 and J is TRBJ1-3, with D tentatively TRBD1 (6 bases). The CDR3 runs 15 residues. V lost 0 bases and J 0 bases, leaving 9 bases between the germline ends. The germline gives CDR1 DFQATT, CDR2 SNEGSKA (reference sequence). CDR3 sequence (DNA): TGCAGTGCTAGAGATCCCAGGGGCTCTGGAAACACCATATATTTT. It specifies CSARDPRGSGNTIYF.

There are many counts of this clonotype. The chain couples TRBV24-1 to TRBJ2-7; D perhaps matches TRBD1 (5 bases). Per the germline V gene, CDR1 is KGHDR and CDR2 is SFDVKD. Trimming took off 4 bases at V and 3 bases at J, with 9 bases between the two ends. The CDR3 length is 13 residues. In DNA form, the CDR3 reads TGTGCCACCAGTGACCCCGACAGCTACGAGCAGTACTTC. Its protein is CATSDPDSYEQYF.

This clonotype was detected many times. CDR3: CSARAGPDTQYF. CDR3 nucleotide sequence: TGCAGTGCTAGGGCCGGACCAGATACGCAGTATTTT. The rearrangement joins TRBV20-1 to TRBJ2-3; unclear D gene. V was pared by 3 bases and J by 4 bases, with 8 bases between. Germline loops: CDR1 DFQATT, CDR2 SNEGSKA (reference sequence). This CDR3 spans 12 amino acids.

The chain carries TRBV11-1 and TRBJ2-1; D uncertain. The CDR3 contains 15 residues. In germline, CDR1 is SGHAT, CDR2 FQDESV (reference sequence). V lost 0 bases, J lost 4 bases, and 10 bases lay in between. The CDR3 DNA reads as TGTGCCAGCAGCTTAGCGGGCCCTGGGTACAATGAGCAGTTCTTC. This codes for CASSLAGPGYNEQFF. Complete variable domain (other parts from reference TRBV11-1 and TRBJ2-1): EAEVAQSPRYKITEKSQAVAFWCDPISGHATLYWYRQILGQGPELLVQFQDESVVDDSQLPKDRFSAERLKGVDSTLKIQPAELGDSAMYLCASSLAGPGYNEQFFGPGTRLTVL.

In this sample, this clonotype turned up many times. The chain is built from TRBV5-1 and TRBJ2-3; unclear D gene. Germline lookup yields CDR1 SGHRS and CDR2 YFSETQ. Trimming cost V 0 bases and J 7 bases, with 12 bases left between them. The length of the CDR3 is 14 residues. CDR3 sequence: CASSLDAFSNTQYF. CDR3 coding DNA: TGCGCCAGCAGCTTGGATGCGTTCTCAAATACGCAGTATTTT. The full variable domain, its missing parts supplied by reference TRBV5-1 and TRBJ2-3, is KAGVTQTPRYLIKTRGQQVTLSCSPISGHRSVSWYQQTPGQGLQFLFEYFSETQRNKGNFPGRFSGRQFSNSRSEMNVSTLELGDSALYLCASSLDAFSNTQYFGPGTRLTVL.

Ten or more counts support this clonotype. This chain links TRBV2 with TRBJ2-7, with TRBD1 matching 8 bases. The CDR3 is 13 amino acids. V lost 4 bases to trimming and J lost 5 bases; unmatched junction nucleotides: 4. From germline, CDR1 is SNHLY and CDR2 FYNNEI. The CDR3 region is CASSGGQGHEQYF. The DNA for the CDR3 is TGTGCCAGCAGTGGCGGACAGGGCCACGAGCAGTACTTC.

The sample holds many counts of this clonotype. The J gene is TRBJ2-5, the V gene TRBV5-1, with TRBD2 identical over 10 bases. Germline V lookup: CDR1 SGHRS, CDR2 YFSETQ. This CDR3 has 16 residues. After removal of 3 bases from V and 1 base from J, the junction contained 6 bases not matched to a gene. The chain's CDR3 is CASSSGLAEPQETQYF. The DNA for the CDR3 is TGCGCCAGCAGCTCTGGACTAGCGGAACCCCAAGAGACCCAGTACTTC.

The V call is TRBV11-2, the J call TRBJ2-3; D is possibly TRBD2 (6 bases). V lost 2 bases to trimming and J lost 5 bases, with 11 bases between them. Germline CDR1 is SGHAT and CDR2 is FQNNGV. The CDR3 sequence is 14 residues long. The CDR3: CASSLSGVEDTQYF. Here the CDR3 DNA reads TGTGCCAGCAGCTTATCGGGGGTCGAAGATACGCAGTATTTT. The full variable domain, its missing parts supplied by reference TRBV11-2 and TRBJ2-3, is EAGVAQSPRYKIIEKRQSVAFWCNPISGHATLYWYQQILGQGPKLLIQFQNNGVVDDSQLPKDRFSAERLKGVDSTLKIQPAKLEDSAVYLCASSLSGVEDTQYFGPGTRLTVL.

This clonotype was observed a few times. The DNA for the CDR3 is TGCGCCAGCAGCTTGGGTCCGGGACAGGGAGACTATGGCTACACCTTC. Residues: CASSLGPGQGDYGYTF. The chain is built from TRBV5-1 and TRBJ1-2; 9 bases are a match to TRBD1. Germline CDR1 and CDR2: SGHRS and YFSETQ. The J segment lost 3 bases and the V segment lost 0 bases, leaving 6 bases of the junction unmatched. CDR3 length: 16 residues.